The rows below give T cell receptor beta chains drawn from one sample of a study of blood T cell repertoires in COVID-19. Data came from immunoSEQ multiplex PCR; TCRdb stores just in-frame clones and leaves some out. Among 300,000 to 400,000 clones, 85% were seen once, and the ten largest hold over 1.5%. The sequenced sample consisted of PBMCs or T cells enriched from blood (not recorded which). These receptors were taken from a woman aged 25 to 39 who had been exposed to COVID-19. Each CDR3 is given with its conserved first and last residue. The D gene is left open where the match is weak. Only some rows state a clone size, as once, few, many or a class for expanded clones.

>TRBV12-3/TRBV12-4|.|TRBJ1-3|.
TGTGCCAGCAGACAGAGCTCTGGAAACACCATATATTTT
CASRQSSGNTIYF
>TRBV12-5|.|TRBJ2-2|TRBD1
TGTGCTAGTGGTGGCGACAGGGAGCTAGCCGGGGAGCTGTTTTTT
CASGGDRELAGELFF
>TRBV7-3|.|TRBJ2-3|TRBD2
TGTGCCAGCAGCTTCCGCGGGGGGGACACAGATACGCAGTATTTT
CASSFRGGDTDTQYF
>TRBV19|.|TRBJ2-5|TRBD1
TGTGCCAGTAGTATCCCCGGGACAGCCCAAAAGTACTTC
CASSIPGTAQKYF
>TRBV18|.|TRBJ1-2|TRBD1
TGTGCCAGCTCACCGGCGACCGTGCGATCCGGGACAGGGGATGGCTACACCTTC
CASSPATVRSGTGDGYTF
>TRBV5-6|.|TRBJ1-1|.
TGTGCCAGCAGCTTGGGTCCAGGCGTGACCAACACTGAAGCTTTCTTT
CASSLGPGVTNTEAFF
>TRBV2|.|TRBJ2-5|.
TGTGCCAGCAGTGAACGAGGTATGGGAGAGACCCAGTACTTC
CASSERGMGETQYF
>TRBV1|.|TRBJ1-4|.
TGCACCAGCAGTCCACCGGACAGGAGTAGTGAAAAACTGTTTTTT
CTSSPPDRSSEKLFF
>TRBV28|.|TRBJ2-5|TRBD1
TGTGCCAGCAGTTTAGGGGACAGGGGCCAACGAGAGACCCAGTACTTC
CASSLGDRGQRETQYF
>TRBV29-1|once|TRBJ1-4|.
TGCAGCGTGGGGGGGACCGAAGGGACATACCGAACTAATGAAAAACTGTTTTTT
CSVGGTEGTYRTNEKLFF
>TRBV28|.|TRBJ2-7|.
TGTGCCAGCAGTTTACAACTACCTGGCGAGCAGTACTTC
CASSLQLPGEQYF
>TRBV28|.|TRBJ1-4|TRBD1
TGTGCCAGCAGCCGACAGGGGGCACGGGAAAAACTGTTTTTT
CASSRQGAREKLFF
>TRBV9|.|TRBJ1-6|.
TGTGCCAGCAGCGTAGATGTCAGTTGGGAGAATTCACCCCTCCACTTT
CASSVDVSWENSPLHF
>TRBV6-5|.|TRBJ2-3|TRBD2
TGTGCCAGCAGTTTCAGCGGGGGTGACGATACGCAGTATTTT
CASSFSGGDDTQYF
>TRBV2|once|TRBJ2-1|.
TGTGCCAGCAGTGAAAAGGGGCCCTACAATGAGCAGTTCTTC
CASSEKGPYNEQFF
>TRBV10-3|.|TRBJ1-2|.
TGTGCCATCAGTGAGTCGGTAGCAAACTATGGCTACACCTTC
CAISESVANYGYTF
>TRBV19|.|TRBJ1-5|TRBD1
TGTGCCAGTATGTCGACAGGGGGCGTACGTAATCAGCCCCAGCATTTT
CASMSTGGVRNQPQHF
>TRBV29-1|.|TRBJ2-7|TRBD1
TGCAGCGTCGCTTACAGGGGGGTGCCGGGCGAGCAGTACTTC
CSVAYRGVPGEQYF
>TRBV3-1/TRBV3-2|few|TRBJ1-2|.
TGTGCCAGCAGCCAGGGATTGCAGGGGATGGGTGGCTACACCTTC
CASSQGLQGMGGYTF
>TRBV2|.|TRBJ1-2|.
TGTGCCAGCAAAATAGGGGCCGGTGATGGCTACACCTTC
CASKIGAGDGYTF
>TRBV6-5|.|TRBJ2-4|.
TGTGCCAGCAGTCAAAACAAGCAGGGGTCGGACATTCAGTACTTC
CASSQNKQGSDIQYF
>TRBV30|few|TRBJ1-5|.
TGTGCCTGGAGTGCGGGTAGGGGAAGCCAGCCCCAGCATTTT
CAWSAGRGSQPQHF
>TRBV11-3|once|TRBJ2-7|.
TGTGCCAGCAGCTTAACCAGGGGTTCCTACGAGCAGTACTTC
CASSLTRGSYEQYF
>TRBV9|.|TRBJ1-1|.
TGTGCCAGCAGCTTTTCGACAGGAATGAACACTGAAGCTTTCTTT
CASSFSTGMNTEAFF
>TRBV13|once|TRBJ2-3|.
TGTGCCAGCAGCCTCGGGAGCCCAGGCACAGATACGCAGTATTTT
CASSLGSPGTDTQYF
>TRBV7-2|.|TRBJ2-2|TRBD1
TGTGCCAGCAGCTCCCACAGGGGGAACACCGGGGAGCTGTTTTTT
CASSSHRGNTGELFF
>TRBV7-8|.|TRBJ2-3|TRBD1
TGTGCCAGCAGCTTACCCACAGGGGCATACACAGATACGCAGTATTTT
CASSLPTGAYTDTQYF
>TRBV28|.|TRBJ1-1|TRBD1
TGTGCCAGCAGTCCGTCGGGACAGGGAACTGAAGCTTTCTTT
CASSPSGQGTEAFF
>TRBV28|.|TRBJ2-7|TRBD2
TGTGCCAGCAGTTTGGGGACTAGCGGGAAGCAGTACTTC
CASSLGTSGKQYF
>TRBV10-3|.|TRBJ2-3|.
TGTGCCATCAGCGGAGGAGGCGGCACAGATACGCAGTATTTT
CAISGGGGTDTQYF
>TRBV7-2|once|TRBJ1-1|.
TGTGCCAGCAGCTTCCGGGAATCCAAGAACACTGAAGCTTTCTTT
CASSFRESKNTEAFF
>TRBV27|.|TRBJ2-7|TRBD1
TGTGCCAGCTCGGGACAGGGGGCGGCGAGGGAGCAGTACTTC
CASSGQGAAREQYF
>TRBV10-3|.|TRBJ2-2|TRBD2
TGTGCCATCCGACTAGCGGGAGAGCACGGGGAGCTGTTTTTT
CAIRLAGEHGELFF
>TRBV5-6|.|TRBJ2-7|.
TGTGCCAGCAGCTACAAATACGAGCAGTACTTC
CASSYKYEQYF
>TRBV9|.|TRBJ2-7|TRBD2
TGTGCCAGCAGCGCGACTAGCGGGAGCTCCTACGAGCAGTACTTC
CASSATSGSSYEQYF
>TRBV7-3|.|TRBJ2-3|TRBD2
TGTGCCAGCAGCCCAGGACTAGCGGGTCAGGCGCAGTATTTT
CASSPGLAGQAQYF
>TRBV18|.|TRBJ1-5|TRBD1
TGTGCCAGCTCCTCACAGGGGCTTTCCGGCCAGCCCCAGCATTTT
CASSSQGLSGQPQHF
>TRBV19|.|TRBJ1-2|.
TGTGCCAGTACCCAAAGGAAGCGGATAGCCTACTCCAACTATGGCTACACCTTC
CASTQRKRIAYSNYGYTF
>TRBV6-4|.|TRBJ2-1|.
TGTGCCAGCAGTGAGGGGAGCTCCTACAATGAGCAGTTCTTC
CASSEGSSYNEQFF
>TRBV4-3|.|TRBJ1-4|TRBD1
TGCGCCAGCAGTCATCGACGGGACAGCCGGAATGAAAAACTGTTTTTT
CASSHRRDSRNEKLFF
>TRBV7-9|.|TRBJ1-1|.
TGTGCCAGCACCTCCGGGAGCGCCGTCGCTGAAGCTTTCTTT
CASTSGSAVAEAFF
>TRBV3-1/TRBV3-2|.|TRBJ2-1|TRBD2
TGTGCCAGCAGCCGCCAGGGACTAGCGGATTACAATGAGCAGTTCTTC
CASSRQGLADYNEQFF
>TRBV12-3/TRBV12-4|.|TRBJ1-1|.
TGTGCCAGCAGTTTAGGGGTATGGGGGGGGGCTTTCTTT
CASSLGVWGGAFF
>TRBV7-2|.|TRBJ1-2|.
TGTGCCAGCAGCTTGGAGAAGGCTCTGTTAATTGAACGGGTTGGCTACACCTTC
CASSLEKALLIERVGYTF
>TRBV30|.|TRBJ2-1|.
TGTGCCTGGGGTTTGGGGGGTTCCTACAATGAGCAGTTCTTC
CAWGLGGSYNEQFF
>TRBV28|.|TRBJ1-2|TRBD1
TGTGCCAGCAGTAAACAGGGGGCCAACTATGGCTACACCTTC
CASSKQGANYGYTF
>TRBV6-5|.|TRBJ1-4|TRBD1
TGTGCCAGCAGTTCTCCGGGACAGACTAATGAAAAACTGTTTTTT
CASSSPGQTNEKLFF
>TRBV7-9|.|TRBJ2-3|.
TGTGCCAGCAGCTTAGACCCGATTCGGGGGATGAGCACAGATACGCAGTATTTT
CASSLDPIRGMSTDTQYF
>TRBV7-7|.|TRBJ2-7|TRBD2
TGTGCTAGCAGCTTAGAAGCGGGGGAGACCTACGAGCAGTACTTC
CASSLEAGETYEQYF
>TRBV11-1|few|TRBJ1-1|.
TGTGCCAGCAGCTTATCGGCCGAAGGGGGTAACACTGAAGCTTTCTTT
CASSLSAEGGNTEAFF
>TRBV3-1/TRBV3-2|.|TRBJ2-1|.
TGTGCCAGCAGCCAAGCTTATGGGGCCCACAATGAGCAGTTCTTC
CASSQAYGAHNEQFF
>TRBV15|once|TRBJ1-2|.
TGTGCCACCAGCAGACTCGTCGGGGGAGTTGGCTACACCTTC
CATSRLVGGVGYTF
>TRBV19|.|TRBJ2-3|TRBD2
TGTGCCAGTAGAGCCCTAGCGGGAGTTTACACAGATACGCAGTATTTT
CASRALAGVYTDTQYF
>TRBV7-2|.|TRBJ1-3|.
TGTGCCAGCAGCTCCCCCGAAGGGGGCACCATATATTTT
CASSSPEGGTIYF
>TRBV3-1/TRBV3-2|.|TRBJ2-5|.
TGTGCCAGCAGCCAAGAATGGAAGCGGGAGACCCAGTACTTC
CASSQEWKRETQYF
>TRBV10-3|.|TRBJ1-2|.
TGTGCCATCAGTGAGTCGGACGACAGGTCGGGTGGCTACACCTTC
CAISESDDRSGGYTF
>TRBV5-4|.|TRBJ2-7|TRBD2
TGTGCCAGCAGCTTGGGCGGGGGAACCCACTACGAGCAGTACTTC
CASSLGGGTHYEQYF
>TRBV20-1|.|TRBJ2-1|.
TGCAGTGCTAGTGGGAAGACTAGGGCCAATGAGCAGTTCTTC
CSASGKTRANEQFF
>TRBV7-3|.|TRBJ2-2|.
TGTGCCAGCAGCGTCTATGCCGGGGAGCTGTTTTTT
CASSVYAGELFF
>TRBV10-3|once|TRBJ1-6|TRBD1
TGTGCCATCAGTGAATATCCCGGGACAGGGGGTTCACCCCTCCACTTT
CAISEYPGTGGSPLHF